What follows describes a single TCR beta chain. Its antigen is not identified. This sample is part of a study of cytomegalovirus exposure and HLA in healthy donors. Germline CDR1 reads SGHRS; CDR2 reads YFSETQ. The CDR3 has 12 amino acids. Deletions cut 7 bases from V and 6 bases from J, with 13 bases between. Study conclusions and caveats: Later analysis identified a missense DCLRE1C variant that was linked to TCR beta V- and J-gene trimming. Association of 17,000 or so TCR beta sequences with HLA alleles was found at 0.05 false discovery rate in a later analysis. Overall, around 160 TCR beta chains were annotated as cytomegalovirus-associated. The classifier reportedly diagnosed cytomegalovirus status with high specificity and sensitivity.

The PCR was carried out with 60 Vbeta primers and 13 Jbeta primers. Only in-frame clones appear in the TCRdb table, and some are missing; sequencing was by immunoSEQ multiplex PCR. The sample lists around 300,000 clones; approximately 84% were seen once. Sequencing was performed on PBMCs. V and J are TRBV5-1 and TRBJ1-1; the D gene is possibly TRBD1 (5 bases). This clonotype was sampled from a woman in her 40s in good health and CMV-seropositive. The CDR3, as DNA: TGCGCCAGCGGAACAGGAACAGCTGAAGCTTTCTTT. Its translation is CASGTGTAEAFF. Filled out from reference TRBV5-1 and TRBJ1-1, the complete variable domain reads KAGVTQTPRYLIKTRGQQVTLSCSPISGHRSVSWYQQTPGQGLQFLFEYFSETQRNKGNFPGRFSGRQFSNSRSEMNVSTLELGDSALYLCASGTGTAEAFFGQGTRLTVV.